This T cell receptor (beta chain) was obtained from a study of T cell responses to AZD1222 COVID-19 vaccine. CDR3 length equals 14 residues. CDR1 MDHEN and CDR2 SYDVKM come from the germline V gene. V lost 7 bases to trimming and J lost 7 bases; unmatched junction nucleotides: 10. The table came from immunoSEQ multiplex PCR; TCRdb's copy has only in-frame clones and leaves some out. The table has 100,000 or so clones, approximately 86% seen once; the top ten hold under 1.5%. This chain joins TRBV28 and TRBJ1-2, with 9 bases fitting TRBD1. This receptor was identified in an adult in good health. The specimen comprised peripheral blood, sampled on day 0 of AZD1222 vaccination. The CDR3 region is CASTKTGGPGGYTF. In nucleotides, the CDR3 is TGTGCCAGCACTAAAACAGGGGGCCCCGGTGGCTACACCTTC.